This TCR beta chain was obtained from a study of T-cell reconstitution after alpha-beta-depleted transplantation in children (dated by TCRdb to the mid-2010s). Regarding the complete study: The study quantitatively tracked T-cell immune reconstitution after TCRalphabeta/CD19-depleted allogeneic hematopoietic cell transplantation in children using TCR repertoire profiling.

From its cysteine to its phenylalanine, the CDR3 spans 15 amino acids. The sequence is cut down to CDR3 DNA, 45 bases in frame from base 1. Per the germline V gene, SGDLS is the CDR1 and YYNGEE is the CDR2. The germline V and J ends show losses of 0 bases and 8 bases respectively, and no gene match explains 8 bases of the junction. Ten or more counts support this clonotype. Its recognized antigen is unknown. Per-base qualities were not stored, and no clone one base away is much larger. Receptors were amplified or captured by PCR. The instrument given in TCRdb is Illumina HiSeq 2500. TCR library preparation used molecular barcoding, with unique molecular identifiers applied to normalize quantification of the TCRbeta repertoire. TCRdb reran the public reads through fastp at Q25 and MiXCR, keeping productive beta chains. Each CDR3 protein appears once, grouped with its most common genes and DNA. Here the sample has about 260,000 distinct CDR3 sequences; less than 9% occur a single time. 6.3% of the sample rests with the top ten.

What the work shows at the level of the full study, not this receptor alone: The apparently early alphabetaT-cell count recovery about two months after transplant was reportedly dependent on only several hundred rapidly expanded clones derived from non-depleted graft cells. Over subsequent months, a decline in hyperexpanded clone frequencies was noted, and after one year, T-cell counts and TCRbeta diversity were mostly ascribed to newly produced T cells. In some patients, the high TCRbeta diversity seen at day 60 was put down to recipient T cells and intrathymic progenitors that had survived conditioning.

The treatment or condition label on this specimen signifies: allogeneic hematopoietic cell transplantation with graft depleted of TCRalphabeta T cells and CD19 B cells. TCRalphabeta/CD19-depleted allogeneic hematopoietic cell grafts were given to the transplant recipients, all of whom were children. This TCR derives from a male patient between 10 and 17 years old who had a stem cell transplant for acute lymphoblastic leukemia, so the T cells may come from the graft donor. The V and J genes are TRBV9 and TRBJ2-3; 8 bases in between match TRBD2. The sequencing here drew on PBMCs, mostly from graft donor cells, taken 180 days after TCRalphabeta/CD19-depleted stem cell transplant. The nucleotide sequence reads TGTGCCAGCAGCGTAGACAAATCGGGGGGGCGTACGCAGTATTTT. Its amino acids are CASSVDKSGGRTQYF.